Following are 28 T cell receptor beta chains from one sample sequenced in a study of shared clonotypes between healthy human individuals. TCRdb's copy holds only in-frame clones and misses some; the assay was immunoSEQ multiplex PCR. The data show roughly 220,000 clones, under 80% seen once. Sequencing was done on a sample of memory CD4+ T cells sorted from blood. Subset noted: CD45RA-negative fraction. The origin of the receptors is a young man in good health.

The rearrangement joins TRBV9 to TRBJ2-3, with a tentative D call TRBD2 (6 bases). This CDR3 is 16 amino acids long. Trimming left V 0 bases short and J 8 bases short, with 19 bases between. CDR1 is SGDLS and CDR2 is YYNGEE in the germline V gene. The CDR3 DNA reads TGTGCCAGCAGCGTAGCTACGGAGGGGATCCTCGGTACGCAGTATTTT. The encoded protein is CASSVATEGILGTQYF.

There are many counts of this clone. The rearrangement links TRBV9 to TRBJ2-1; D is perhaps TRBD2 (5 bases). The CDR3 length is 15 residues. Trimming cost V 3 bases and J 0 bases, with 10 bases left between them. CDR1 and CDR2 (germline): SGDLS, YYNGEE. The CDR3 nucleotides read TGTGCCAGCAGCGCCAAGCGGATCTCCTACAATGAGCAGTTCTTC. Its translation is CASSAKRISYNEQFF.

V usage is TRBV15 and J usage is TRBJ2-1, with a tentative D call TRBD2 (5 bases). From germline, CDR1 is LNHNV and CDR2 YYDKDF (reference sequence). This CDR3 spans 17 amino acids. Trimming removed 0 bases at V and 2 bases at J, with 14 bases between. CDR3: CATSRDPLTGTYNEQFF. The DNA of the CDR3 is TGTGCCACCAGCAGAGACCCCCTAACCGGGACCTACAATGAGCAGTTCTTC.

The V gene is TRBV11-2, the J gene TRBJ2-7; 11 bases align to TRBD2. V was pared by 5 bases and J by 5 bases, with 8 bases of the junction left unmatched. CDR3 size: 15 residues. Germline V gene lookup returns CDR1 SGHAT and CDR2 FQNNGV. CDR3 nucleotides: TGTGCCAGCAGCCTAACGACTAGCGGGAAGAACGAGCAGTACTTC. Amino acids: CASSLTTSGKNEQYF.

This clone showed up many times. This specimen includes other DNA sequences encoding the same CDR3. The chain links TRBV7-9 to TRBJ2-5; D might be TRBD1 (6 bases). The V and J ends lost 5 bases and 5 bases respectively, with 9 bases between them. Germline V gives CDR1 SEHNR, CDR2 FQNEAQ (reference sequence). The CDR3 extends over 12 amino acids. DNA of the CDR3: TGTGCCAGCAGCCCTCAGGGGGAGACCCAGTACTTC. It yields the protein CASSPQGETQYF.

The gene calls are TRBV9 and TRBJ2-3; D remains ambiguous. Germline CDR1 is SGDLS and CDR2 is YYNGEE. Trimming cost V 0 bases and J 1 base, with 9 bases left between them. The CDR3 is made up of 15 amino acids. This CDR3 reads CASSVVRARTDTQYF. In DNA, the CDR3 is TGTGCCAGCAGCGTAGTTAGGGCTCGCACAGATACGCAGTATTTT.

V usage is TRBV14 and J usage is TRBJ1-1, with 7 bases aligning to TRBD1. Germline-derived CDR1 and CDR2 are SGHDN and FVKESK. The V gene end was trimmed by 6 bases and the J gene end by 4 bases; junction bases not matched to a gene: 8. The CDR3 runs to 14 residues. The CDR3 spells CASRNTGVTTEAFF. The CDR3 region has the DNA TGTGCCAGCAGAAATACAGGGGTGACCACTGAAGCTTTCTTT.

The chain employs TRBV28 and TRBJ2-7, with 7 positions matching TRBD1. The germline gives CDR1 MDHEN, CDR2 SYDVKM. This CDR3 comprises 15 residues. V trimming: 8 bases; J trimming: 7 bases; junction bases outside the gene matches: 17. In DNA form, the CDR3 reads TGTGCCAGCGGACCATTCGGGACCGCGACAGGGGAGCAGTACTTC. Protein product: CASGPFGTATGEQYF.

The chain couples TRBV28 to TRBJ1-1, with D possibly TRBD1 on 5 matching bases. Trimming took off 3 bases at V and 0 bases at J, with 11 bases between the two ends. This CDR3 has 15 residues. Germline V gives CDR1 MDHEN, CDR2 SYDVKM. CDR3 nucleotide sequence: TGTGCCAGCAGTTTTCCCGGGGGAATGAACACTGAAGCTTTCTTT. Its translation is CASSFPGGMNTEAFF.

The rearrangement joins TRBV5-4 to TRBJ2-7; a weak D match, TRBD2 (6 bases). CDR3 length: 13 amino acids. V was cut by 6 bases and J by 4 bases, with 14 bases left in between. Looked up from germline, CDR1 is SGHNT and CDR2 is YYREEE (reference sequence). The CDR3 DNA sequence: TGTGCCAGCAAGGTTGGCGGGACTTACGAGCAGTACTTC. Its protein product is CASKVGGTYEQYF.

The chain joins TRBV5-1 to TRBJ1-2, with D tentatively TRBD1 (5 bases). Trimming took off 0 bases at V and 7 bases at J, with 10 bases between the two ends. This CDR3 comprises 13 residues. Per germline, CDR1 SGHRS and CDR2 YFSETQ. CDR3 protein: CASSLEVGPGYTF. The CDR3 DNA reads TGCGCCAGCAGCTTGGAGGTGGGGCCTGGCTACACCTTC.

The chain combines TRBV7-9 with TRBJ2-1, with D tentatively TRBD1 (5 bases). The V gene's germline CDR1 is SEHNR and CDR2 FQNEAQ (reference sequence). CDR3 size: 14 residues. Trimming cost V 4 bases and J 0 bases, with 7 bases left between them. In DNA, the CDR3 is TGTGCCAGCAGCTCTAGGGGCTCCTACAATGAGCAGTTCTTC. Translation: CASSSRGSYNEQFF.

The genes are TRBV30 and TRBJ2-2; 10 positions agree with TRBD1. The V gene's germline CDR1 is GTSNPN and CDR2 SVGIG (reference sequence). After removal of 6 bases from V and 4 bases from J, the junction contained 8 bases not matched to a gene. The CDR3 is made up of 15 amino acids. This chain's CDR3 is CACFRDRGFTGELFF. CDR3 bases: TGTGCCTGCTTTCGGGACAGGGGTTTCACCGGGGAGCTGTTTTTT.

This clone was observed a few times. The V call is TRBV7-6, the J call TRBJ2-5; TRBD2 matches 12 bases. The CDR3 is 18 residues long. Looked up from germline, CDR1 is SGHVS and CDR2 is FNYEAQ. V shed 1 base and J 3 bases; nucleotides not matched to a gene: 9. The CDR3 reads CASSLGLAGVYGEETQYF. Here the CDR3 DNA reads TGTGCCAGCAGCTTAGGACTAGCGGGAGTCTATGGGGAAGAGACCCAGTACTTC.

Regarding this clone: Relative to the germline gene, one junction end is altered; a read error may explain this. The CDR3 sequence is CASSEEGSYYEQYF. CDR3 sequence (DNA): TGTGCCAGCAGCGAAGAGGGCAGTTACTACGAGCAGTACTTC. The chain uses TRBV6-1 and TRBJ2-7, with a weak D call TRBD2 (5 bases). The CDR3 runs 14 residues. CDR1 is MNHNS, CDR2 SASEGT, per germline.

Comment on this clone: Other DNA sequences in the same sample also yield this CDR3. The chain has TRBV5-6 and TRBJ2-7; 9 bases match TRBD2. The V gene end was trimmed by 2 bases and the J gene end by 4 bases; junction bases not matched to a gene: 4. CDR1 is SGHDT and CDR2 is YYEEEE in the germline V gene. The CDR3 sequence is 14 residues long. Here the CDR3 reads CASSFPGLAYEQYF. The CDR3, as DNA: TGTGCCAGCAGCTTTCCGGGACTAGCATACGAGCAGTACTTC. The complete variable domain, with remaining parts taken from reference TRBV5-6 and TRBJ2-7, reads DAGVTQSPTHLIKTRGQQVTLRCSPKSGHDTVSWYQQALGQGPQFIFQYYEEEERQRGNFPDRFSGHQFPNYSSELNVNALLLGDSALYLCASSFPGLAYEQYFGPGTRLTVT.

This sequence joins TRBV7-9 and TRBJ1-3; D is unclear. From germline, CDR1 is SEHNR and CDR2 FQNEAQ (reference sequence). The CDR3 covers 13 residues. Trimming stripped 5 bases from V and 2 bases from J, with 7 bases between. CDR3 nucleotides: TGTGCCAGCAGCACCGGTGCTGGAAACACCATATATTTT. Encoded protein: CASSTGAGNTIYF.

This clone occurred a few times. The rearrangement joins TRBV6-1 to TRBJ1-5; the D gene is possibly TRBD1 (6 bases). Germline V gives CDR1 MNHNS, CDR2 SASEGT. The CDR3 spans 16 residues. V was pared by 0 bases and J by 5 bases, with 14 bases between. CDR3 coding DNA: TGTGCCAGCAGTGAAGCGGGGTGGGGGGGCGATCAGCCCCAGCATTTT. Translating it yields CASSEAGWGGDQPQHF.

To note about this clone: Relative to the germline gene, one junction end is altered; a read error may explain this. This sequence joins TRBV28 and TRBJ2-7; D assignment may be TRBD1 or TRBD2 (6 bases each). CDR1 and CDR2 (germline): MDHEN, SYDVKM. The CDR3 runs to 13 residues. The CDR3 protein is CASSPTTAGQGIF. CDR3 bases: TGTGCCAGCAGCCCAACAACGGCGGGGCAGGGGATCTTC.

The gene calls are TRBV7-2 and TRBJ2-7, with D unclear. This CDR3 comprises 13 residues. CDR1 SGHTA and CDR2 FQGNSA come from the germline V gene. Trimming took 2 bases from V and 2 from J, leaving 7 bases between them. The CDR3 region is CASSLSVAYEQYF. The CDR3 bases are TGTGCCAGCAGCTTATCAGTAGCCTACGAGCAGTACTTC.

The V and J genes are TRBV18 and TRBJ1-1, with D possibly being TRBD1 (5 bases). CDR3 length equals 14 residues. Trimming took off 4 bases at V and 1 base at J, with 10 bases between the two ends. Germline CDR1 reads KGHSH; CDR2 reads LQKENI. The CDR3 loop reads CASSRGSQNTEAFF. CDR3 sequence (DNA): TGTGCCAGCTCACGGGGCAGCCAGAACACTGAAGCTTTCTTT.

V is TRBV5-1 and J is TRBJ2-7; 12 bases are shared with TRBD1. The CDR3 extends over 16 amino acids. Germline V gene data show CDR1 as SGHRS and CDR2 as YFSETQ. V shed 0 bases and J 7 bases; nucleotides not matched to a gene: 8. CDR3 protein: CASSLARGQGAVEQYF. CDR3 bases: TGCGCCAGCAGCTTGGCTCGGGGACAGGGGGCTGTTGAGCAGTACTTC.

The chain links TRBV5-4 to TRBJ1-2, with 11 bases fitting TRBD1. With 3 bases clipped from V and 6 bases from J, the junction kept 10 bases outside the gene matches. Per germline, CDR1 SGHNT and CDR2 YYREEE (reference sequence). The length of the CDR3 is 16 residues. The CDR3: CASSSGTGGTANGYTF. CDR3 DNA: TGTGCCAGCAGCTCCGGGACAGGGGGGACCGCGAATGGCTACACCTTC.

The chain links TRBV9 to TRBJ2-1, with D unresolved. Germline V CDR1 and CDR2: SGDLS, YYNGEE. This CDR3 has 18 residues. V was shortened by 2 bases and J by 7 bases, with 25 bases between the two germline ends. CDR3 DNA sequence: TGTGCCAGCAGCGTCAGTTCCTCGAAGCCGACGCAACATAATGAGCAGTTCTTC. This translates into CASSVSSSKPTQHNEQFF.

Details on this clone: The same CDR3 also results from other DNA sequences found in this sample. The chain employs TRBV10-3 and TRBJ2-3; no definite D call. Germline V gene sequence: CDR1 ENHRY, CDR2 SYGVKD. This CDR3 is 11 amino acids long. Between the trimmed V and J ends, which lost 6 bases and 3 bases, there was a span of 4 bases. The DNA of the CDR3 is TGTGCCATCAGCAGGACAGATACGCAGTATTTT. Translation: CAISRTDTQYF.

The gene calls are TRBV6-1 and TRBJ2-7, with 7 bases lining up with TRBD1. V dropped 4 bases and J dropped 0; count of bases not matched to a gene: 9. CDR1 is MNHNS and CDR2 is SASEGT in the germline V gene. There are 16 residues in the CDR3. CDR3 loop: CASSGMDRPSSYEQYF. In nucleotides, the CDR3 is TGTGCCAGCAGTGGGATGGACAGGCCGAGCTCCTACGAGCAGTACTTC.

The chain links TRBV28 to TRBJ2-1, with 9 positions matching TRBD1. Trimming took 8 bases from V and 4 from J; bases not matched to a gene: 9. The CDR3 is made up of 15 amino acids. Looked up from germline, CDR1 is MDHEN and CDR2 is SYDVKM. Here the CDR3 DNA reads TGTGCCAGCGCGAACCGGGACAGGGTGTACAATGAGCAGTTCTTC. It translates to CASANRDRVYNEQFF.

The V gene is TRBV5-4, the J gene TRBJ1-3, with a weak D call TRBD1 (5 bases). Germline V gene lookup returns CDR1 SGHNT and CDR2 YYREEE (reference sequence). The CDR3 length is 14 residues. V gave up 4 bases and J gave up 15 bases, with 23 bases separating them. Here the CDR3 reads CASSPQTGTATEYF. The DNA for the CDR3 is TGTGCCAGCAGCCCCCAGACTGGGACGGCCACTGAATATTTT.